What follows are 5 T cell receptor beta chains derived from one specimen sequenced in a study of persistence of HIV-infected CD4 T cells. These receptors' antigens are unknown. The immunoSEQ assay was version 4, run in survey mode. The table came from immunoSEQ multiplex PCR; TCRdb's copy has only in-frame clones and leaves some out. The sample contains approximately 5,300 clones, less than 70% of which appear only once. Stimulation used 8.5 to 10 ug/mL lysate from CMV-infected fibroblasts. CD4+ T cells upregulating both CD40 ligand and CD69 were sorted as responding cells. Sequences were derived from CD4+ T cells sorted from PBMCs after roughly 18-hour stimulation, sampled from a patient who received antiretroviral therapy. The source of these receptors is an adult man with HIV who was CMV-seropositive.

This chain joins TRBV5-1 and TRBJ1-4; weak D call: TRBD1 (6 bases). Germline values: CDR1 SGHRS, CDR2 YFSETQ. Trimming removed 1 base from V and 4 bases from J, with 14 bases in between. The CDR3 loop spans 16 amino acids. The CDR3 nucleotides read TGCGCCAGCAGCTTGAGGGGGAACTCTGGTAATGAAAAACTGTTTTTT. This gives the protein CASSLRGNSGNEKLFF.

V gene TRBV11-3 combines with J gene TRBJ1-1; no definite D call. Germline lookup yields CDR1 SGHNT and CDR2 YENEEA. The V and J ends lost 5 bases and 1 base respectively, with 8 bases between them. CDR3 size: 13 residues. The CDR3 bases are TGTGCCAGCAGCCCCCGAACGAACACTGAAGCTTTCTTT. Translation gives CASSPRTNTEAFF.

This sequence joins TRBV19 and TRBJ1-6; 10 bases line up with TRBD1. CDR1 LNHDA and CDR2 SQIVND come from the germline V gene (reference sequence). V gave up 3 bases and J gave up 9 bases; unmatched junction bases: 2. This CDR3 is built from 14 residues. The DNA for the CDR3 is TGTGCCAGTAGTATTGGGACAGGGGTTTCACCCCTCCACTTT. It is translated as CASSIGTGVSPLHF.

As regards this clone: In the same sample, other DNA sequences code for this CDR3. V is TRBV7-9 and J is TRBJ2-7; D is ambiguous. CDR1 and CDR2 from the germline V gene are SEHNR and FQNEAQ (reference sequence). The V gene lost 1 base and the J gene lost 7 bases, with 8 bases spanning the gap. The length of the CDR3 is 12 residues. The CDR3, as DNA: TGTGCCAGCAGCTTAGGCGGTGGGGAGCAGTACTTC. Translating gives CASSLGGGEQYF.

The genes are TRBV18 and TRBJ2-7; perhaps TRBD1 as D (6 bases). Trimming cost V 3 bases and J 4 bases, with 13 bases left between them. This CDR3 is 14 amino acids long. From germline, CDR1 is KGHSH and CDR2 LQKENI. This chain's CDR3 is CASSPRDTRYEQYF. The CDR3 bases are TGTGCCAGCTCACCCCGGGACACTAGGTACGAGCAGTACTTC.